What follows describes a single T cell receptor (beta chain). These data come from a study of blood T cell repertoires in COVID-19. As for the study in general: Italy, Spain and the United States were the sources of the convalescent and acute COVID-19 samples. In each case, the material was cDNA or gDNA derived from T cells, B-cell-depleted T cells, or PBMCs.

Authors' methods: How many nucleated cells were present was estimated from reference gene primer amplification. Profiling relied on immunoSEQ multiplex PCR, and the TCRdb table lists in-frame clones only, not all of them. That table gives V, J and clone size, and the DNA gave D and trimming. Found here are over 250,000 clones, 88% of them singletons; the top ten hold around 0.8%. After removal of 5 bases from V and 4 bases from J, the junction contained 6 bases not matched to a gene. In germline, CDR1 is SGHRS, CDR2 YFSETQ. The length of the CDR3 is 14 residues. This chain joins TRBV5-1 and TRBJ1-3, with 7 bases matching TRBD1. The TCR originated in a woman in her twenties or thirties with acute or convalescent COVID-19. Material: peripheral blood. The CDR3 protein is CASSYRGEGNTIYF. DNA of the CDR3: TGCGCCAGCAGTTACAGGGGAGAAGGAAACACCATATATTTT. Based on the CDR3 plus reference TRBV5-1 and TRBJ1-3, the full variable domain is KAGVTQTPRYLIKTRGQQVTLSCSPISGHRSVSWYQQTPGQGLQFLFEYFSETQRNKGNFPGRFSGRQFSNSRSEMNVSTLELGDSALYLCASSYRGEGNTIYFGEGSWLTVV.